These T cell receptor beta chains were read from a single sample in a study of T cell repertoires in cytomegalovirus infection. One entry per CDR3 protein, called by TCRdb with MiXCR from the reads. There are hundreds of thousands of distinct CDR3 sequences in the sample; roughly 6.5% occur only once, and under 7% lies in the top ten. Sequences were obtained from PBMCs. The receptors shown here come from a human donor in good health (CMV status not recorded). Some clones in this sample may be carry-over from other donors' samples. Both conserved end residues are part of each CDR3. D genes are given only for firm matches. Rows may omit the clone size; those that give it use once, few, many or a size class.

j_gene	v_gene	abundance	d_gene	CDR3aa	CDR3nt
TRBJ1-1	TRBV19	many	-	CASRNRLNTEAFF	TGTGCCAGTAGGAACCGATTAAACACTGAAGCTTTCTTT
TRBJ2-7	TRBV29-1	many	-	CSVERDSGFHYF	TGCAGCGTTGAACGGGACTCGGGGTTTCACTACTTC
TRBJ2-1	TRBV4-2	many	-	CASSQESGRNNEQFF	TGTGCCAGCAGCCAAGAGTCAGGGCGGAACAATGAGCAGTTCTTC
TRBJ1-3	TRBV20-1	many	-	CSARDSSRQAGNTIYF	TGCAGTGCTAGAGATTCTTCGCGCCAGGCTGGAAACACCATATATTTT
TRBJ1-1	TRBV7-2	many	-	CASSTPRTGMNTEAFF	TGTGCCAGCAGCACCCCTCGGACGGGGATGAACACTGAAGCTTTCTTT
TRBJ2-5	TRBV28	many	-	CASSFVRGDKKETQYF	TGTGCCAGCAGTTTTGTACGGGGCGACAAAAAAGAGACCCAGTACTTC
TRBJ1-2	TRBV29-1	few	-	CSVRAGGLYGYTF	TGCAGCGTTCGGGCCGGTGGACTCTATGGCTACACCTTC
TRBJ1-2	TRBV2	many	TRBD1	CASSERTGMNYGYTF	TGTGCCAGCAGTGAAAGGACAGGGATGAATTATGGCTACACCTTC
TRBJ2-3	TRBV5-4	-	TRBD2	CASSLAAGGSTDTQYF	TGTGCCAGCAGCTTGGCCGCGGGGGGGAGCACAGATACGCAGTATTTT
TRBJ1-6	TRBV6-6	-	-	CASSYHRGGSGDSPLHF	TGTGCCAGCAGTTACCACCGGGGGGGCTCAGGGGATTCACCCCTCCACTTT
TRBJ2-3	TRBV7-2	many	-	CASSLGEVGGTDTQYF	TGTGCCAGCAGCTTAGGTGAAGTGGGGGGCACAGATACGCAGTATTTT
TRBJ1-5	TRBV19	many	-	CASSIAGTLRNQPQHF	TGTGCCAGTAGTATCGCCGGGACCCTTCGCAATCAGCCCCAGCATTTT
TRBJ1-1	TRBV29-1	few	-	CSVIRSKNTEAFF	TGCAGCGTTATCCGCAGCAAGAACACTGAAGCTTTCTTT
TRBJ1-2	TRBV2	many	-	CASYSSGQLNFGDGYTF	TGTGCCAGCTATTCTTCCGGACAATTGAATTTTGGGGATGGCTACACCTTC
TRBJ2-3	TRBV5-6	many	TRBD2	CASSLGSGGARDTQYF	TGTGCCAGCAGCTTGGGTAGCGGGGGGGCGAGGGATACGCAGTATTTT
TRBJ2-7	TRBV28	many	TRBD1	CASSTGTGSVEQYF	TGTGCCAGCAGTACCGGGACAGGGTCCGTCGAGCAGTACTTC
TRBJ2-1	TRBV7-2	many	-	CASTPLGQSYNEQFF	TGTGCCAGCACTCCCCTAGGACAGTCCTACAATGAGCAGTTCTTC
TRBJ2-1	TRBV7-3	many	TRBD1	CASSSTSTGMLDEQFF	TGTGCCAGCAGCTCAACTTCGACAGGGATGTTAGATGAGCAGTTCTTC
TRBJ2-1	TRBV20-1	many	-	CSASPGEGRSNEQFF	TGCAGTGCTAGCCCCGGAGAGGGTCGGAGCAATGAGCAGTTCTTC
TRBJ1-2	TRBV19	many	-	CASTTGDSRGYTF	TGTGCCAGTACGACGGGAGATTCCCGGGGCTACACCTTC
TRBJ2-7	TRBV12-3/TRBV12-4	many	-	CASRAGTGEYEQYF	TGTGCCAGCAGGGCCGGGACGGGGGAGTACGAGCAGTACTTC
TRBJ2-1	TRBV9	many	TRBD2	CASSETSGGYDEQFF	TGTGCCAGCAGTGAGACTAGCGGGGGTTATGATGAGCAGTTCTTC
TRBJ2-1	TRBV29-1	few	-	CSVSPGDWNEQFF	TGCAGCGTGTCGCCAGGGGACTGGAATGAGCAGTTCTTC
TRBJ2-3	TRBV5-1	few	-	CASTPRGPKRADTQYF	TGCGCCAGCACCCCCCGCGGCCCTAAGAGGGCAGATACGCAGTATTTT
TRBJ2-5	TRBV29-1	-	-	CSVGGPGLVETQYF	TGCAGCGTTGGCGGGCCAGGGTTGGTTGAGACCCAGTACTTC
TRBJ2-5	TRBV7-9	many	TRBD2	CASSSLNRLAGRQETQYF	TGTGCCAGCAGCTCGCTAAATCGACTAGCGGGGAGACAAGAGACCCAGTACTTC
TRBJ2-3	TRBV7-2	many	TRBD1	CASSWDSRSSATDTQYF	TGTGCCAGCAGTTGGGACAGTAGGTCCTCTGCCACAGATACGCAGTATTTT
TRBJ2-7	TRBV30	many	-	CAWSITVYEQYF	TGTGCCTGGAGTATAACGGTCTACGAGCAGTACTTC
TRBJ2-5	TRBV30	many	TRBD1	CAWSVLGTGIKTQYF	TGTGCCTGGAGTGTACTCGGGACAGGGATAAAGACCCAGTACTTC
TRBJ2-1	TRBV7-6	many	TRBD2	CASSDWTSGGAWDEQFF	TGTGCCAGCAGCGATTGGACTAGCGGGGGGGCCTGGGATGAGCAGTTCTTC
TRBJ1-1	TRBV12-3/TRBV12-4	many	-	CASSFGQWNTEAFF	TGTGCCAGCAGTTTCGGGCAGTGGAACACTGAAGCTTTCTTT
TRBJ2-1	TRBV5-1	many	TRBD2	CASGTGTSGDYNEQFF	TGCGCCAGCGGAACCGGGACTAGCGGGGACTACAATGAGCAGTTCTTC
TRBJ1-2	TRBV19	many	-	CASTVQGAYGYTF	TGTGCCAGTACGGTCCAGGGAGCCTATGGCTACACCTTC
TRBJ1-5	TRBV12-3/TRBV12-4	many	-	CASSLAAGLGSNQPQHF	TGTGCCAGCAGTTTAGCGGCGGGGTTGGGGAGCAATCAGCCCCAGCATTTT
TRBJ1-2	TRBV20-1	many	-	CSARVAGGYGYTF	TGCAGTGCTAGAGTCGCGGGTGGCTATGGCTACACCTTC
TRBJ2-7	TRBV11-2	many	TRBD1	CASSLDRGTGTYEQYF	TGTGCCAGCAGCTTAGATCGGGGGACAGGTACCTACGAGCAGTACTTC
TRBJ1-2	TRBV2	many	-	CASSESFGAPVNGYTF	TGTGCCAGCAGTGAAAGTTTCGGGGCCCCAGTAAATGGCTACACCTTC
TRBJ1-6	TRBV7-2	many	TRBD1	CASTRGGGNNSPLHF	TGTGCCAGCACCAGGGGGGGCGGAAATAATTCACCCCTCCACTTT
TRBJ2-7	TRBV10-3	-	-	CAISERPPYEQYF	TGTGCCATCAGTGAGCGGCCCCCCTACGAGCAGTACTTC
TRBJ2-1	TRBV12-3/TRBV12-4	many	-	CASSLDVAGILSYNEQFF	TGTGCCAGCAGTTTAGATGTGGCAGGTATACTCTCCTACAATGAGCAGTTCTTC
TRBJ1-1	TRBV29-1	many	-	CSVAKGNTEAFF	TGCAGCGTTGCCAAGGGGAACACTGAAGCTTTCTTT
TRBJ2-3	TRBV6-4	many	-	CASSDPGRPDTQYF	TGTGCCAGCAGTGACCCCGGGCGCCCAGATACGCAGTATTTT
TRBJ2-2	TRBV6-2/TRBV6-3	-	TRBD1	CASSRGTGNTGELFF	TGTGCCAGCAGTCGAGGGACAGGGAACACCGGGGAGCTGTTTTTT
TRBJ2-4	TRBV23-1	few	TRBD1	CASSQEGAPLVYKNIQYF	TGCGCCAGCAGTCAAGAGGGGGCACCTCTTGTGTACAAAAACATTCAGTACTTC
TRBJ1-5	TRBV7-2	many	-	CASSSTPGQPQHF	TGTGCCAGCAGCTCAACACCGGGACAACCCCAGCATTTT
TRBJ2-3	TRBV14	-	-	CASSRNRDGHTDTQYF	TGTGCCAGCAGCCGAAACCGGGACGGACACACAGATACGCAGTATTTT
TRBJ1-1	TRBV12-3/TRBV12-4	many	-	CASRTVNTEAFF	TGTGCCAGTAGGACGGTTAACACTGAAGCTTTCTTT
TRBJ1-4	TRBV6-5	-	-	CASSYWKGNEKLFF	TGTGCCAGCAGTTACTGGAAGGGTAATGAAAAACTGTTTTTT
TRBJ2-3	TRBV7-2	many	TRBD1	CASSRTGGIDTQYF	TGTGCCAGCAGCCGGACAGGGGGCATTGATACGCAGTATTTT
TRBJ1-4	TRBV28	few	-	CASSLFSGNEKLFF	TGTGCCAGCAGTTTATTCTCAGGAAATGAAAAACTGTTTTTT
TRBJ2-3	TRBV14	many	TRBD2	CASSLRLADRTDTQYF	TGTGCCAGCAGCCTTAGACTAGCGGACCGCACAGATACGCAGTATTTT